The 20 T cell receptor beta chains below were found in one sample sequenced in a study of beta chain features in type 1 diabetes (dated by TCRdb to the late 2010s). What the work shows at the level of the full study, not this receptor alone: In all four CD4+ subsets, TCRB CDR3 length was moderately but significantly shorter in type 1 diabetes patients.

Libraries came from the immunoSEQ multiplex PCR assay. The entire amount of isolated RNA was reverse transcribed using the High Capacity cDNA Reverse Transcription Kit, so the sequenced TCRB transcripts were expressed ones. Drawn from immuneACCESS, this table holds only the in-frame rearrangements with V and J called that TCRdb kept. Clones are partly lost; checked studies trace under half to an unresolved V gene and leave the rest unexplained. A total of tens of thousands of clones appear in this sample, approximately 45% of them only once. The top ten hold 1.4% to 1.5% of the sample. No antigen has been identified for these receptors. The source material was Tregs from blood. This sample's cell subset or site label indicates: regulatory CD4+ T cells. The receptors were sampled from a man aged 30-40 years with type 1 diabetes.

The chain couples TRBV30 to TRBJ2-5; TRBD2 matches 8 bases. Germline CDR1 reads GTSNPN; CDR2 reads SVGIG (reference sequence). The junction had 6 bases not matched to a gene; V was cut back by 3 bases and J by 9 bases. CDR3 length equals 12 residues. The CDR3 DNA sequence: TGTGCCTGGAGGAATAGCGGGACGGCCCAGTACTTC. Its protein product is CAWRNSGTAQYF.

This clone was seen only a few times. This sequence joins TRBV19 and TRBJ2-7; 10 positions agree with TRBD1. The CDR3 loop spans 14 amino acids. The V and J ends lost 5 bases and 6 bases, in that order; junction bases with no gene match: 7. Germline CDR1 is LNHDA and CDR2 is SQIVND (reference sequence). CDR3 amino acids: CASSHRDRGFEQYF. The CDR3, as DNA: TGTGCCAGTAGTCACCGGGACAGGGGCTTCGAGCAGTACTTC.

CDR3 DNA sequence: TGTGCCAGTAGTCGACAGGGGGCAGGGACCGGGGAGCTGTTTTTT. Translating it yields CASSRQGAGTGELFF. The gene calls are TRBV19 and TRBJ2-2, with 10 bases fitting TRBD1. The V gene end was trimmed by 5 bases and the J gene end by 5 bases; junction bases not matched to a gene: 5. CDR1 and CDR2 (germline): LNHDA, SQIVND (reference sequence). This CDR3 spans 15 amino acids.

This clone was counted only a few times. The chain links TRBV4-3 to TRBJ2-5, with D possibly matching TRBD2 (5 bases). V dropped 0 bases and J dropped 5 bases, with 10 bases sitting between them. The CDR3 covers 14 residues. CDR1 is LGHNA, CDR2 YSLEER, per germline. The CDR3 here is CASSQDSGSETQYF. The DNA for the CDR3 is TGCGCCAGCAGCCAAGATTCGGGGTCGGAGACCCAGTACTTC.

The table lists this clone with a few counts. The CDR3 DNA follows: TGTGCCAGCAAGACCAAATTCGGGTCCCACGAGCAGTACTTC. Encoded protein: CASKTKFGSHEQYF. The chain recombines TRBV19 with TRBJ2-7; D call uncertain. CDR1 and CDR2 from the germline V gene are LNHDA and SQIVND (reference sequence). The CDR3 covers 14 residues. Deletions cut 9 bases from V and 5 bases from J, with 20 bases between.

The chain joins TRBV5-1 to TRBJ1-1, with 8 bases identical to TRBD1. CDR3 length equals 14 residues. The germline CDR1 and CDR2 sequences are SGHRS and YFSETQ. V shed 1 base, J shed 3 bases, and the junction held 2 bases outside the gene matches. The CDR3 is CASSLIQGDTEAFF. CDR3 coding DNA: TGCGCCAGCAGCTTGATACAGGGGGACACTGAAGCTTTCTTT.

This clone appeared a few times. V is TRBV7-8 and J is TRBJ1-1; TRBD1 is a possible D gene (6 bases). Germline CDR1 is SGHVS and CDR2 is FQNEAQ. The germline V and J ends were trimmed by 3 bases and 10 bases, with 18 bases remaining between them. The CDR3 spans 14 residues. CDR3 protein: CASSFSGTTGGAFF. CDR3 DNA: TGTGCCAGCAGCTTTTCCGGGACAACCGGCGGAGCTTTCTTT.

The chain carries TRBV6-5 and TRBJ2-2; maybe TRBD1 (6 bases). The CDR3 has 15 residues. The V gene's germline CDR1 is MNHEY and CDR2 SVGAGI. Trimming left V 6 bases short and J 4 bases short, with 15 bases between. The CDR3 sequence is CASRTGLYLTGELFF. The CDR3 DNA reads as TGTGCCAGCAGGACAGGACTTTACCTCACCGGGGAGCTGTTTTTT.

In its sample, this clone was seen a few times. The genes are TRBV2 and TRBJ1-1, with TRBD1 matching over 7 bases. The CDR3 runs 15 residues. CDR1 SNHLY and CDR2 FYNNEI come from the germline V gene. Germline trimming cut 7 bases from V and 6 bases from J; bases unmatched to any gene: 14. The CDR3 nucleotides are TGTGCCAGCAAGACAGGGATAGGGGGTCGGGCTGAAGCTTTCTTT. This encodes CASKTGIGGRAEAFF.

The chain couples TRBV7-2 to TRBJ1-5, with D possibly TRBD1 on 6 matching bases. This CDR3 is 13 amino acids long. CDR1 and CDR2 (germline): SGHTA, FQGNSA. V lost 5 bases, J lost 7 bases, and 12 bases lay in between. DNA for the CDR3: TGTGCCAGCAGCGCGGGGGCAGGACAGCCCCAGCATTTT. This codes for CASSAGAGQPQHF.

This rearrangement joins TRBV5-1 to TRBJ2-7; 16 bases match TRBD2. The CDR3 spans 23 residues. Germline V gives CDR1 SGHRS, CDR2 YFSETQ. V gave up 2 bases and J gave up 2 bases; unmatched junction bases: 22. The chain's CDR3 is CASSFVLPGLAGGGTWEPYEQYF. In DNA form, the CDR3 reads TGCGCCAGCAGCTTTGTCCTCCCGGGACTAGCGGGAGGGGGGACCTGGGAACCCTACGAGCAGTACTTC.

V usage is TRBV25-1 and J usage is TRBJ2-2; D is possibly TRBD2 (6 bases). V shed 3 bases and J shed 2 bases, with 10 bases lying between them. Per the germline V gene, CDR1 is MGHDK and CDR2 is SYGVNS. The CDR3 loop spans 15 amino acids. CDR3 sequence (DNA): TGTGCCAGCAGTGATCCTAGCGTAAACACCGGGGAGCTGTTTTTT. It is translated as CASSDPSVNTGELFF.

Only a few counts were recorded for this clone. The chain recombines TRBV19 with TRBJ1-1, with a possible D match to TRBD1 (5 bases). Per germline, CDR1 LNHDA and CDR2 SQIVND (reference sequence). V was pared by 3 bases and J by 4 bases, with 12 bases between. The CDR3 is 14 residues long. The CDR3 nucleotides read TGTGCCAGTAGTATCAGGGCTGGCGGCACTGAAGCTTTCTTT. This codes for CASSIRAGGTEAFF.

The rearrangement joins TRBV25-1 to TRBJ2-7, with 10 bases fitting TRBD2. The CDR3 runs 13 residues. J lost 2 bases, V lost 5 bases, and 0 bases had no gene match. Per germline, CDR1 MGHDK and CDR2 SYGVNS. Written as DNA, the CDR3 is TGTGCCAGCAGTCTAGCGGGAGCCTACGAGCAGTACTTC. Translation gives CASSLAGAYEQYF.

This clone was seen a few times. CDR3 sequence (DNA): TGTGCCAGCTTCCGGGACAGTCCTTTGTACAATGAGCAGTTCTTC. It codes for CASFRDSPLYNEQFF. The chain is built from TRBV28 and TRBJ2-1; TRBD1 matches at 7 bases. The V and J ends lost 8 bases and 4 bases, in that order; junction bases with no gene match: 11. The CDR3 consists of 15 residues. The germline V gene encodes CDR1 MDHEN and CDR2 SYDVKM.

This clone was detected only once. This chain uses TRBV28 with TRBJ1-2; 9 bases are shared with TRBD1. The CDR3 has 14 amino acids. CDR1 is MDHEN and CDR2 is SYDVKM in the germline V gene. After removal of 3 bases from V and 7 bases from J, the junction contained 6 bases not matched to a gene. The chain's CDR3 is CASSLRDREAGYTF. The CDR3 region has the DNA TGTGCCAGCAGTTTGAGGGACAGGGAGGCTGGCTACACCTTC.

Only a few counts were recorded for this clone. This chain connects TRBV2 to TRBJ1-5; D possibly corresponds to TRBD1 (6 bases). CDR3 length equals 14 residues. Germline V gene sequence: CDR1 SNHLY, CDR2 FYNNEI. Trimming shortened V by 0 bases and J by 9 bases, and 12 bases separated the two germline ends. The CDR3 reads CASSEAGTWRPQHF. Written as DNA, the CDR3 is TGTGCCAGCAGTGAAGCGGGGACATGGCGGCCCCAGCATTTT.

This chain connects TRBV19 to TRBJ2-7; unclear D gene. CDR1 and CDR2 from the germline V gene are LNHDA and SQIVND (reference sequence). The V and J ends lost 4 bases and 3 bases respectively, with 13 bases between them. This CDR3 has 14 residues. The DNA of the CDR3 is TGTGCCAGTAGTAGAGGCGGCGGCTACTACGAGCAGTACTTC. This translates into CASSRGGGYYEQYF.

In its sample, this clone was seen a few times. V usage is TRBV2 and J usage is TRBJ2-7; 8 nucleotides line up with TRBD2. CDR3 size: 14 residues. Germline CDR1 and CDR2: SNHLY and FYNNEI. The J segment lost 0 bases and the V segment lost 10 bases, leaving 8 bases of the junction unmatched. This CDR3 is CAINRAGGSYEQYF. DNA of the CDR3: TGTGCCATCAACCGTGCGGGAGGCTCCTACGAGCAGTACTTC.

The gene calls are TRBV29-1 and TRBJ2-3; 7 positions agree with TRBD2. V was clipped by 3 bases and J by 5 bases; unmatched bases: 5. CDR1 and CDR2 from the germline V gene are SQVTM and ANQGSEA. There are 13 residues in the CDR3. CDR3 sequence (DNA): TGCAGCGTTGATCGCGGGAGCGAAGATACGCAGTATTTT. Its protein product is CSVDRGSEDTQYF.